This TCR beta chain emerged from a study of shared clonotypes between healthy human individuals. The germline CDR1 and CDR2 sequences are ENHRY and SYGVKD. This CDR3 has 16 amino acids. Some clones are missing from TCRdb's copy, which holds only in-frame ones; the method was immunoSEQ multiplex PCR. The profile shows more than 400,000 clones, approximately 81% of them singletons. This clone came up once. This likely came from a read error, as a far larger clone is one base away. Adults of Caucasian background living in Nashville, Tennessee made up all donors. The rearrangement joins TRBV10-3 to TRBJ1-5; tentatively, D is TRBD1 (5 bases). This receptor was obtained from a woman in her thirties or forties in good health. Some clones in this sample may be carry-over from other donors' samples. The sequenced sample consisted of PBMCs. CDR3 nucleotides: TGTGCCACCAGTGAGTCAGGGCACCAGGGTGACGGTCCCCAGCATTTT. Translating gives CATSESGHQGDGPQHF.